The clone carrying this T cell receptor (beta chain) was detected only a few times. The antigen is undetermined. The sample is drawn from a study of graft-versus-host responses after intestinal transplantation. Study as a whole: Recipients had transplants, and these were multivisceral, liver-intestinal, or isolated intestinal.

The study's findings and limits: Detection of GvH clones occurred in recipient marrow, and some had their first appearance in ileum or blood.

TCRdb's table, derived via immunoSEQ multiplex PCR, lists solely in-frame clones and lacks some. Of around 110,000 clones listed, roughly 86% are singletons. The sequencing used unstimulated CD4+ T cells sorted from spleen or lymph node cells, collected before transplant. The sequence was obtained from a human donor who was the organ donor for an intestinal transplant.

Written as DNA, the CDR3 is TGTGCCAGTAGGGACGTTGGACAGGGGCTGCCTGAAGCTTTCTTT. It specifies CASRDVGQGLPEAFF. The rearrangement links TRBV19 to TRBJ1-1; 9 positions agree with TRBD1. The J segment lost 6 bases and the V segment lost 6 bases, leaving 11 bases of the junction unmatched. This CDR3 spans 15 amino acids. Germline lookup yields CDR1 LNHDA and CDR2 SQIVND (reference sequence).